This is a list of T cell receptor beta chains from one sample in a study of blood T cell repertoires in COVID-19. Here immunoSEQ multiplex PCR was the method, and the copy in TCRdb shows in-frame clones only, minus some. The sample includes about 130,000 clones, 86% of them seen just once. The sample taken for sequencing was peripheral blood. The receptors here all came from a woman in her fifties or sixties who had recovered from COVID-19. Both conserved end residues are part of each CDR3. A D gene is named only where the DNA matches it firmly. Not every row has a clone size; where given, it reads once, few, many or a size class.

J | length | D | size | V | DNA | CDR3
TRBJ2-2 | 14 | NA | once | TRBV11-2 | TGTGCCAGCAGCTTAGGCGGCTACACCGGGGAGCTGTTTTTT | CASSLGGYTGELFF
TRBJ1-1 | 15 | TRBD1 | NA | TRBV9 | TGTGCCAGCACCGTCGGAGGAACAGACAGGGGTAAAGCTTTCTTT | CASTVGGTDRGKAFF
TRBJ2-5 | 15 | TRBD1 | NA | TRBV5-1 | TGCGCCAGCAGCTTAACAGGGGCTGGGGGAGAGACCCAGTACTTC | CASSLTGAGGETQYF
TRBJ2-7 | 17 | NA | NA | TRBV23-1 | TGCGCCAGCAGTCATCACACCGATCGACAGGACACCTACGAGCAGTACTTC | CASSHHTDRQDTYEQYF
TRBJ2-3 | 17 | TRBD1 | NA | TRBV6-1 | TGTGCCAGCAGTGATCCGTTTGGACAGGGGGCAAAAGATACGCAGTATTTT | CASSDPFGQGAKDTQYF
TRBJ2-5 | 13 | NA | NA | TRBV30 | TGTGCCTGGAGTAGACTCTATAGGGAGACCCAGTACTTC | CAWSRLYRETQYF
TRBJ1-1 | 11 | NA | NA | TRBV3-1/TRBV3-2 | TGTGCCAGCAGCCGAGGGACTGAAGCTTTCTTT | CASSRGTEAFF
TRBJ1-6 | 15 | TRBD1 | NA | TRBV25-1 | TGTGCCAGCAGTGATCTAGGCAGGGGGAATTCACCCCTCCACTTT | CASSDLGRGNSPLHF
TRBJ1-6 | 15 | TRBD1 | NA | TRBV25-1 | TGTGCCAGCAGTCCTGGACAGGGGAGAGGGTCACCCCTCCACTTT | CASSPGQGRGSPLHF
TRBJ1-2 | 16 | NA | NA | TRBV6-2/TRBV6-3 | TGTGCCAGCAGTCAAACCCGTGACACTTGGAACTATGGCTACACCTTC | CASSQTRDTWNYGYTF
TRBJ2-7 | 15 | TRBD1 | NA | TRBV6-2/TRBV6-3 | TGTGCCAGCAGCCTTTCGACAGGGGGCTTATACGAGCAGTACTTC | CASSLSTGGLYEQYF
TRBJ1-1 | 14 | NA | NA | TRBV4-2 | TGTGCCAGCTCCTTGGGGGGGCGAATTAGTGAAGCTTTCTTT | CASSLGGRISEAFF
TRBJ1-3 | 15 | NA | NA | TRBV19 | TGTGCCAGTAGGCAGGGGTTGTCCTCTGGAAACACCATATATTTT | CASRQGLSSGNTIYF
TRBJ2-7 | 13 | TRBD1 | NA | TRBV19 | TGTGCCAGTATGTCGGGACAGGGCTACGAGCAGTACTTC | CASMSGQGYEQYF
TRBJ2-5 | 13 | NA | NA | TRBV19 | TGTGCCAGTAGTCTGGGGACAATAGAGACCCAGTACTTC | CASSLGTIETQYF
TRBJ2-1 | 10 | NA | NA | TRBV20-1 | TGCAGTGCTGAGGAGATGGGGCAGTTCTTC | CSAEEMGQFF
TRBJ2-1 | 15 | NA | NA | TRBV4-1 | TGCGCCAGCAGCCTGCCACTAGCTGGGGTCTATGAGCAGTTCTTC | CASSLPLAGVYEQFF
TRBJ1-2 | 17 | NA | few | TRBV3-1/TRBV3-2 | TGTGCCAGCAGCCCTAAGGGGGTCAGGGACGTTGTGAATGGCTACACCTTC | CASSPKGVRDVVNGYTF